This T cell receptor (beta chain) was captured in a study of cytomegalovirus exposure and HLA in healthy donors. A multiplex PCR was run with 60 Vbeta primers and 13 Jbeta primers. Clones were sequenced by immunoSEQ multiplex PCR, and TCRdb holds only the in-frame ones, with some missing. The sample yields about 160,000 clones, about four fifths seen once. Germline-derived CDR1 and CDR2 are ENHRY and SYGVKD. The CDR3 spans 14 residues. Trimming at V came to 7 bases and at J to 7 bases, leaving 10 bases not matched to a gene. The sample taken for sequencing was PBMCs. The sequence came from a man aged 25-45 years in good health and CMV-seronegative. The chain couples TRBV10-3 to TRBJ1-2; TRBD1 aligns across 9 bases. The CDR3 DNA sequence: TGTGCCATCAACCCCACAGGGGGCGCGGTTGGCTACACCTTC. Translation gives CAINPTGGAVGYTF.